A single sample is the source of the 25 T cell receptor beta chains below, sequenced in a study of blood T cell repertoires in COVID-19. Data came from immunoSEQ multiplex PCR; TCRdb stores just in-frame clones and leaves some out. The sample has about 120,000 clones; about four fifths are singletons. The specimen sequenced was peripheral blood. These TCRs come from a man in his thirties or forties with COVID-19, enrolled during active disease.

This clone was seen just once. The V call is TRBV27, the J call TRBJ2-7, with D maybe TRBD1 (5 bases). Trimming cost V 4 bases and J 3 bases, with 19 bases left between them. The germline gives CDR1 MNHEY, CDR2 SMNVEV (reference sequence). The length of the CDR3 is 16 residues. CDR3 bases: TGTGCCAGCAGTTCTATACCGGGCAGGGAATTCTACGAGCAGTACTTC. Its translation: CASSSIPGREFYEQYF.

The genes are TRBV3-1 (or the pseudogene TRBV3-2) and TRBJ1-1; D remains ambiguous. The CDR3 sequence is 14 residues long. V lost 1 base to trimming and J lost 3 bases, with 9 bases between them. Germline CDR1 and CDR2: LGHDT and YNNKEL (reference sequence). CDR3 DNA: TGTGCCAGCAGCCAAGCCCCGGGGTACACTGAAGCTTTCTTT. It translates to CASSQAPGYTEAFF.

CDR3 region: CASSLSGNIYEQYF. CDR3 nucleotides: TGTGCCAGCAGTTTAAGCGGGAATATTTACGAGCAGTACTTC. The chain is built from TRBV28 and TRBJ2-7, with 7 bases aligning to TRBD2. Germline lookup yields CDR1 MDHEN and CDR2 SYDVKM. V was clipped by 2 bases and J by 4 bases; unmatched bases: 5. The length of the CDR3 is 14 residues.

Here the CDR3 reads CASSTPRRPGNTIYF. CDR3 nucleotide sequence: TGTGCCAGCAGCACCCCGAGGCGACCTGGAAACACCATATATTTT. V gene TRBV11-2 combines with J gene TRBJ1-3; no clear D. This CDR3 region has 15 residues. The germline V gene has CDR1 SGHAT and CDR2 FQNNGV. Trimming cost V 5 bases and J 2 bases, with 13 bases left between them.

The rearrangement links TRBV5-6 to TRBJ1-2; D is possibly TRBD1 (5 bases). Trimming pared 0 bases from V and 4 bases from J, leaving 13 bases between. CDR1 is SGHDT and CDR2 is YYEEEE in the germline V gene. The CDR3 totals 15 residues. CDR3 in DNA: TGTGCCAGCAGCTTGGTGGGAGGGGTCGCCTATGGCTACACCTTC. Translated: CASSLVGGVAYGYTF.

CDR3: CAIHLGLAGGHKETQYF. The CDR3 DNA reads as TGTGCCATTCATTTGGGACTAGCGGGGGGGCATAAAGAGACCCAGTACTTC. The chain couples TRBV10-3 to TRBJ2-5; TRBD2 agrees at 16 bases. The CDR3 totals 17 residues. Germline CDR1 is ENHRY and CDR2 is SYGVKD. V was clipped by 9 bases and J by 3 bases; unmatched bases: 10.

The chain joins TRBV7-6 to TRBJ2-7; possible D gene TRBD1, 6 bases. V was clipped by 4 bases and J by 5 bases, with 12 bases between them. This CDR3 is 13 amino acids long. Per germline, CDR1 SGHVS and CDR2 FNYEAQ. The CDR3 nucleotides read TGTGCCAGCAGCTCCGGGACAAACAACGAGCAGTACTTC. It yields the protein CASSSGTNNEQYF. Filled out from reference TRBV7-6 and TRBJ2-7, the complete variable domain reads GAGVSQSPRYKVTKRGQDVALRCDPISGHVSLYWYRQALGQGPEFLTYFNYEAQQDKSGLPNDRFSAERPEGSISTLTIQRTEQRDSAMYRCASSSGTNNEQYFGPGTRLTVT.

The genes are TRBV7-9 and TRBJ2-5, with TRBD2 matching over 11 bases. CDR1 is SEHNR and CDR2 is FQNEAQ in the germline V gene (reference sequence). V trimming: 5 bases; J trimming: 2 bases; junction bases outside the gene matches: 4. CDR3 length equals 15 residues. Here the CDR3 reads CASSPSGGWQETQYF. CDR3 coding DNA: TGTGCCAGCAGCCCTAGCGGGGGGTGGCAAGAGACCCAGTACTTC.

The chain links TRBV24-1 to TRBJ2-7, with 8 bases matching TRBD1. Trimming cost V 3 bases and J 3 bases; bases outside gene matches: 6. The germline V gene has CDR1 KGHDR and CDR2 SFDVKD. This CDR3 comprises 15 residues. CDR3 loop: CATSDAAGGIYEQYF. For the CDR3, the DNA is TGTGCCACCAGTGATGCCGCAGGGGGCATCTACGAGCAGTACTTC.

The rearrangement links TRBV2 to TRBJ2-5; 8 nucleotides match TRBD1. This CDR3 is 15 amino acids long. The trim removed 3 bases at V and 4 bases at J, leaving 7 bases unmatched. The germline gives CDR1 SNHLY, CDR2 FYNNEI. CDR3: CASSDARGQGETQYF. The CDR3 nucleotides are TGTGCCAGCAGTGACGCCAGGGGGCAAGGAGAGACCCAGTACTTC.

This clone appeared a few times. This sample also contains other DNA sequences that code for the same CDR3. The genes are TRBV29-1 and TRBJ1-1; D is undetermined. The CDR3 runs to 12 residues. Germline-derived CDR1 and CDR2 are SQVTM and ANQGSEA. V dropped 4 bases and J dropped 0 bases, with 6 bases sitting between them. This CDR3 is CSVGRMNTEAFF. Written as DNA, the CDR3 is TGCAGCGTTGGGAGGATGAACACTGAAGCTTTCTTT.

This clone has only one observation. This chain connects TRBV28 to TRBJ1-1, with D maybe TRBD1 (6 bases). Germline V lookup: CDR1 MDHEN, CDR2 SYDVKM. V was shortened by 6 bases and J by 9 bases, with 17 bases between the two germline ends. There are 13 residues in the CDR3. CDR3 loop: CASRGPTGNKAFF. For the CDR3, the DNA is TGTGCCAGCAGGGGACCTACAGGGAACAAAGCTTTCTTT.

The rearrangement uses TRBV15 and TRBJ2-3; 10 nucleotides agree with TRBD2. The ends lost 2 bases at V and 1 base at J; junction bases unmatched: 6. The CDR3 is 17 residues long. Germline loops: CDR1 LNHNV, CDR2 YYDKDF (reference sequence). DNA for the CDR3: TGTGCCACCAGCAGACTCGGGACTAGCGCTGGCACAGATACGCAGTATTTT. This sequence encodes CATSRLGTSAGTDTQYF.

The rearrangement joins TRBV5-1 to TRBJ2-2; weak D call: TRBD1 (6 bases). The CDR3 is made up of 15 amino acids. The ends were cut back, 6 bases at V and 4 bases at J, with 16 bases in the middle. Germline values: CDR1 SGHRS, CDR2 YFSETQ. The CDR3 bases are TGCGCCAGCACAAGAAATGACAGGATCACCGGGGAGCTGTTTTTT. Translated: CASTRNDRITGELFF.

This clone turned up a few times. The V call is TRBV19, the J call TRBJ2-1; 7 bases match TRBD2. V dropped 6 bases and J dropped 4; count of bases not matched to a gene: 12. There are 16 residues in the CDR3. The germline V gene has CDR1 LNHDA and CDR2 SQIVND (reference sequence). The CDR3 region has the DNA TGTGCCAGTAGACCCGCTGAGGGCGGGGGTTACAATGAGCAGTTCTTC. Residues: CASRPAEGGGYNEQFF.

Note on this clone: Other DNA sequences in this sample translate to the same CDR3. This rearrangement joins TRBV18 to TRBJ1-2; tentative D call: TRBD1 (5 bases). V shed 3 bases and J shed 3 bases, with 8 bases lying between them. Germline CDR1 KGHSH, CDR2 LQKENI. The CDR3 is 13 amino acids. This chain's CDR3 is CASSPGGDYGYTF. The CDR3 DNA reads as TGTGCCAGCTCACCCGGGGGGGACTATGGCTACACCTTC.

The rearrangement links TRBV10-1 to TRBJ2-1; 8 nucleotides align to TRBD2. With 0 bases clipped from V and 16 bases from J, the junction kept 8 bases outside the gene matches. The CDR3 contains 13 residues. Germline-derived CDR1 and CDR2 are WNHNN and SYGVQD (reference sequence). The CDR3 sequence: CASSESKAGGRFF. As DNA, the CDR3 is TGCGCCAGCAGTGAGTCGAAGGCGGGAGGAAGATTCTTC.

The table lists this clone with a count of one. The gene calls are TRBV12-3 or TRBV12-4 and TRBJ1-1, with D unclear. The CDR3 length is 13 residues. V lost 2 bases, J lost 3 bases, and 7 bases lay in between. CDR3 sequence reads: CASSLSQDTEAFF. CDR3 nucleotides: TGTGCCAGCAGTTTAAGCCAGGACACTGAAGCTTTCTTT.

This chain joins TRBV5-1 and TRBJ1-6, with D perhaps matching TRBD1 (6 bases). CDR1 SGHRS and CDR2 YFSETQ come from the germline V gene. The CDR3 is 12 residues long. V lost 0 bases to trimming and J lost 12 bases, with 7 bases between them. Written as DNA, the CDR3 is TGCGCCAGCAGCTTGGAAGGGGGACCCCTCCACTTT. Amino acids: CASSLEGGPLHF.

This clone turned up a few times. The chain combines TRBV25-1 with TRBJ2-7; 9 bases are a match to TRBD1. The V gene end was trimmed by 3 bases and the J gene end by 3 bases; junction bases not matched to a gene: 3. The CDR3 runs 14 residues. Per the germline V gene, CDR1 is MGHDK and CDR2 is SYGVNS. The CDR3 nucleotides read TGTGCCAGCAGTGATTTGACAGGGGGCTACGAGCAGTACTTC. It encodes CASSDLTGGYEQYF.

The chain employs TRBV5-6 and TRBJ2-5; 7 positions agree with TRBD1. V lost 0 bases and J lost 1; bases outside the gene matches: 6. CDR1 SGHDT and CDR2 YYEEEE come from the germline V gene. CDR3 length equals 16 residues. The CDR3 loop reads CASSLASGTVQETQYF. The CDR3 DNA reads TGTGCCAGCAGCTTGGCCTCCGGGACAGTCCAAGAGACCCAGTACTTC.

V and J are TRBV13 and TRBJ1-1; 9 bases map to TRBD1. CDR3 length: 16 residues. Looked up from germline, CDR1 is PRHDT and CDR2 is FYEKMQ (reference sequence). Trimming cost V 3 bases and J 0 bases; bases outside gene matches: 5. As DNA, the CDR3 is TGTGCCAGCAGCTTGTGGACAGGGGCCTTGAACACTGAAGCTTTCTTT. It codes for CASSLWTGALNTEAFF.

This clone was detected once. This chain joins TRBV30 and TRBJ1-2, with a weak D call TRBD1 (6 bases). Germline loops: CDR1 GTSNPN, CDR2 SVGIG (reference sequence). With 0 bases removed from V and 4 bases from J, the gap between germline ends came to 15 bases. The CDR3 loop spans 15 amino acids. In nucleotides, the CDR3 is TGTGCCTGGAGTGTACATCCAGGGGCAGGCTATGGCTACACCTTC. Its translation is CAWSVHPGAGYGYTF.

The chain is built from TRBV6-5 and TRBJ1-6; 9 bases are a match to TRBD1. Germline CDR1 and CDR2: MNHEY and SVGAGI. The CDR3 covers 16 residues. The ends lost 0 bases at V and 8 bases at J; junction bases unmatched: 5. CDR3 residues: CASSYSGTGRDSPLHF. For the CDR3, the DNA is TGTGCCAGCAGTTACTCGGGGACAGGGAGGGATTCACCCCTCCACTTT.

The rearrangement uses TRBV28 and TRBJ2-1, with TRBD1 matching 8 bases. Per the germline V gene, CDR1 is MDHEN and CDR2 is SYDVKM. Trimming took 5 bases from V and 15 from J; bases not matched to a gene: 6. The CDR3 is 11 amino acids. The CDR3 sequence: CASSRGQGLFF. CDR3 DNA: TGTGCCAGCAGTCGAGGACAGGGCCTGTTCTTC.